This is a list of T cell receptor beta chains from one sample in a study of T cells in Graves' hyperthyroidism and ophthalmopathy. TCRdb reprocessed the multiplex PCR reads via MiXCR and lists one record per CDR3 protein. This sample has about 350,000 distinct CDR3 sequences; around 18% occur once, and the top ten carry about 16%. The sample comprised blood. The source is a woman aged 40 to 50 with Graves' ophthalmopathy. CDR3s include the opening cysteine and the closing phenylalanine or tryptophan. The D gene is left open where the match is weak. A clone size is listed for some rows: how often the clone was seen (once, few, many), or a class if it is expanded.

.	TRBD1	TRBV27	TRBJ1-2	CASSLRQGVYGYTF	TGTGCCAGCAGTTTACGGCAGGGGGTATATGGCTACACCTTC
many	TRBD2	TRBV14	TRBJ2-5	CASSYRTSGSKETQYF	TGTGCCAGCAGCTATAGGACTAGCGGGAGTAAAGAGACCCAGTACTTC
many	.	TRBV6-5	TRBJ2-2	CASSYSIVTNTGELFF	TGTGCCAGCAGTTACTCGATAGTCACGAACACCGGGGAGCTGTTTTTT
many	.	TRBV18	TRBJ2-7	CASSPRDPKEQYF	TGTGCCAGCTCACCGAGGGACCCTAAGGAGCAGTACTTC
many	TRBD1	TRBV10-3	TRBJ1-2	CATTRTGGVDGYTF	TGTGCCACCACCCGGACAGGGGGTGTGGATGGCTACACCTTC
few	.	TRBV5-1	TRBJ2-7	CASSLVDSSYEQYF	TGCGCCAGCAGCTTGGTGGACTCCTCCTACGAGCAGTACTTC
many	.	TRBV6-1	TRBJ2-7	CASRNDPPKLNEQYF	TGTGCCAGCAGAAACGATCCACCAAAATTGAACGAGCAGTACTTC
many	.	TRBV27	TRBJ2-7	CASSLRGHEFTYEQYF	TGTGCCAGCAGTTTAAGGGGACACGAGTTTACCTACGAGCAGTACTTC
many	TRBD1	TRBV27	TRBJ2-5	CASSIRTGGAETQYF	TGTGCCAGCAGTATTCGGACAGGGGGCGCAGAGACCCAGTACTTC
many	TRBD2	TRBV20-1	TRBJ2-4	CSARGLAGGSKNIQYF	TGCAGTGCCCGCGGACTAGCGGGAGGTTCCAAAAACATTCAGTACTTC
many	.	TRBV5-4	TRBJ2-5	CASGPEGLEETQYF	TGTGCCAGCGGCCCGGAGGGGCTTGAGGAGACCCAGTACTTC
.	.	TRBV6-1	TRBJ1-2	CASSEAGGNYGYTF	TGTGCCAGCAGTGAAGCGGGCGGAAACTATGGCTACACCTTC